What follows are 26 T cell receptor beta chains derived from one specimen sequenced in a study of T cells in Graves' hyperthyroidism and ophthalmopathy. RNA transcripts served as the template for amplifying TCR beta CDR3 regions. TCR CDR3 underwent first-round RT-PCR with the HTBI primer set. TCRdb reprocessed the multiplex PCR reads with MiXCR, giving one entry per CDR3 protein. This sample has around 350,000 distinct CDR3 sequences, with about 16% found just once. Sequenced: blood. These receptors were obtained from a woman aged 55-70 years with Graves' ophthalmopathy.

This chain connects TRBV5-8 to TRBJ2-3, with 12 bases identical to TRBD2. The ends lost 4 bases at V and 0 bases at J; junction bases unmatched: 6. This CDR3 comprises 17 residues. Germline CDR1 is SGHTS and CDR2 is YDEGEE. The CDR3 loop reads CASSQSGTSGSTDTQYF. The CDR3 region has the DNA TGTGCCAGCAGCCAATCCGGGACTAGCGGGAGCACAGATACGCAGTATTTT.

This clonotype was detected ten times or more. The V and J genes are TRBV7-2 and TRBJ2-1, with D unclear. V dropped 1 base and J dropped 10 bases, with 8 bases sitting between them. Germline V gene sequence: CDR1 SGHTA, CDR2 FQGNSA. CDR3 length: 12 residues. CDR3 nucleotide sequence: TGTGCCAGCAGCTTAGGTTTGGCAGAGCAGTTCTTC. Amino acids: CASSLGLAEQFF.

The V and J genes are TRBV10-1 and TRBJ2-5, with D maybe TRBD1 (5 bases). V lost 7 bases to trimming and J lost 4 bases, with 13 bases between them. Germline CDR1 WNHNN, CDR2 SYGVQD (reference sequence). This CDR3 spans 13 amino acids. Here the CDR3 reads CASIINRRETQYF. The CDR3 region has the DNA TGCGCCAGCATTATCAACAGGAGAGAGACCCAGTACTTC.

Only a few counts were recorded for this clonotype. CDR3 protein: CASSPMGQRGYTQYF. The CDR3 DNA reads as TGTGCCAGCAGCCCAATGGGACAGCGCGGGTATACGCAGTATTTT. This rearrangement joins TRBV6-1 to TRBJ2-3; 7 nucleotides line up with TRBD1. Per the germline V gene, CDR1 is MNHNS and CDR2 is SASEGT. CDR3 size: 15 residues. V shed 6 bases and J 7 bases; nucleotides not matched to a gene: 13.

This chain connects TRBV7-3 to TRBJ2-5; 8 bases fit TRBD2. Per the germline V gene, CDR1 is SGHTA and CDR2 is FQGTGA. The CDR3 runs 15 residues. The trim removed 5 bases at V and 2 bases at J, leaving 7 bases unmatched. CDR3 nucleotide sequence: TGTGCCAGCAGCCGGGGGGGGGGAGGGCAAGAGACCCAGTACTTC. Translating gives CASSRGGGGQETQYF. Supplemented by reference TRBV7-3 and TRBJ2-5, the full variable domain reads GAGVSQTPSNKVTEKGKYVELRCDPISGHTALYWYRQSLGQGPEFLIYFQGTGAADDSGLPNDRFFAVRPEGSVSTLKIQRTERGDSAVYLCASSRGGGGQETQYFGPGTRLLVL.

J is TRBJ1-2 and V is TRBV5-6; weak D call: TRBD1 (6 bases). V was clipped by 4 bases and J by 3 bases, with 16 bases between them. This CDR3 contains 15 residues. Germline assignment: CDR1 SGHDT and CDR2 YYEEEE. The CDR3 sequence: CASSDSPGADYGYTF. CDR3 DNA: TGTGCCAGCAGCGATTCCCCGGGGGCGGACTATGGCTACACCTTC.

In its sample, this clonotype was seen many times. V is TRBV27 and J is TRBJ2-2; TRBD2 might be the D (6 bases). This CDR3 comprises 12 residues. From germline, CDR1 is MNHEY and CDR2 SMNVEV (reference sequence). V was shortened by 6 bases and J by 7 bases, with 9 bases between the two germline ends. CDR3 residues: CASRRESGELFF. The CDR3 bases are TGTGCCAGCAGACGGGAGAGCGGGGAGCTGTTTTTT.

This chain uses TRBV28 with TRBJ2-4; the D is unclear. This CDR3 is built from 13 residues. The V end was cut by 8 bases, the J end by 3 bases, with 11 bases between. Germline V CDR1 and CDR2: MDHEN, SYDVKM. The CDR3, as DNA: TGTGCCAGCGAACTCCCAGACAAAAACATTCAGTACTTC. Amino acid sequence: CASELPDKNIQYF.

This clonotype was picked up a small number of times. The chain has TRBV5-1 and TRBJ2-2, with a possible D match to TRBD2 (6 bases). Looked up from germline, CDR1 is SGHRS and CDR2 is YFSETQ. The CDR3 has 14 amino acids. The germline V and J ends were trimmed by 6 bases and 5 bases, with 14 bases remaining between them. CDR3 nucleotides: TGCGCCAGCAATACGGGAGTGGGGACCGGGGAGCTGTTTTTT. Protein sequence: CASNTGVGTGELFF.

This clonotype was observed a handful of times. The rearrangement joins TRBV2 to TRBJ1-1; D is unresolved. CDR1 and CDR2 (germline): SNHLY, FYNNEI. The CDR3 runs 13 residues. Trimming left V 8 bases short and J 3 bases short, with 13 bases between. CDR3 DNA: TGTGCCAGCGGCACCCAGCGGGACACTGAAGCTTTCTTT. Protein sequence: CASGTQRDTEAFF.

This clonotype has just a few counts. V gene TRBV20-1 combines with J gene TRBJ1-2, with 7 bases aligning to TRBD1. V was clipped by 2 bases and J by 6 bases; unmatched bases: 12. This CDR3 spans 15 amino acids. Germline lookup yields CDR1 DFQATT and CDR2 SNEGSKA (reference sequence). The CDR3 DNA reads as TGCAGTGCTAGATACCTGGGCGGGACAGATCATGGCTACACCTTC. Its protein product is CSARYLGGTDHGYTF.

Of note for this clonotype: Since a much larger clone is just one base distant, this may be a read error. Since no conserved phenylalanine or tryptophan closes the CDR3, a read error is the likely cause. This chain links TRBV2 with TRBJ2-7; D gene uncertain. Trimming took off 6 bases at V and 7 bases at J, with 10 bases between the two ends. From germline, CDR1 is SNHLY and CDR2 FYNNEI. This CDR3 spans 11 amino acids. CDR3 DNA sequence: TGTGCCAGCAGCCGAGTCCGGGAGCAGTACCTC. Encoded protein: CASSRVREQYL.

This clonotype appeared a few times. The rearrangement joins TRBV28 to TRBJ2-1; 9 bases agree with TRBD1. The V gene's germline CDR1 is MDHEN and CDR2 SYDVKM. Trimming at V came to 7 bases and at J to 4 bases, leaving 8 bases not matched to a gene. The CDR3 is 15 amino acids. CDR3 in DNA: TGTGCCAGCACTTCAACAGGGGGCCTGTACAATGAGCAGTTCTTC. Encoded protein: CASTSTGGLYNEQFF. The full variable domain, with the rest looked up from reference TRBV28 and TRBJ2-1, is DVKVTQSSRYLVKRTGEKVFLECVQDMDHENMFWYRQDPGLGLRLIYFSYDVKMKEKGDIPEGYSVSREKKERFSLILESASTNQTSMYLCASTSTGGLYNEQFFGPGTRLTVL.

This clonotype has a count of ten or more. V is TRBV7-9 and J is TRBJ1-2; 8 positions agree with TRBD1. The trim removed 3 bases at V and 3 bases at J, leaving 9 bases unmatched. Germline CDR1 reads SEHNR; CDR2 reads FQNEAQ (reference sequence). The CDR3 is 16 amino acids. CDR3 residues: CASSFDRGSLDYGYTF. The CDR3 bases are TGTGCCAGCAGCTTCGACAGGGGTTCCCTCGACTATGGCTACACCTTC.

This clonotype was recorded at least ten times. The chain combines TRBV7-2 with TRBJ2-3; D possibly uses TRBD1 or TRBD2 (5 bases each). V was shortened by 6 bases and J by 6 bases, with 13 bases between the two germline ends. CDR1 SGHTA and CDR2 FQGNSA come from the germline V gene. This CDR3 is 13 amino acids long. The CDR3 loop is CASRPGPLDTQYF. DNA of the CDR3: TGTGCCAGCAGGCCGGGACCCTTGGATACGCAGTATTTT. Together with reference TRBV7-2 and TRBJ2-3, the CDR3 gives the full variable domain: GAGVSQSPSNKVTEKGKDVELRCDPISGHTALYWYRQSLGQGLEFLIYFQGNSAPDKSGLPSDRFSAERTGGSVSTLTIQRTQQEDSAVYLCASRPGPLDTQYFGPGTRLTVL.

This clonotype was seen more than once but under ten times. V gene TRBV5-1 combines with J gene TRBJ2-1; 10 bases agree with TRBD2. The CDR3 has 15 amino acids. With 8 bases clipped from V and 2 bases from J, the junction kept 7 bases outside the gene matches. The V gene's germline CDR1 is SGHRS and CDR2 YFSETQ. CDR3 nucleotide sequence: TGCGCCAGTACAGGGCTAGCGGGAGCCTACAATGAGCAGTTCTTC. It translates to CASTGLAGAYNEQFF.

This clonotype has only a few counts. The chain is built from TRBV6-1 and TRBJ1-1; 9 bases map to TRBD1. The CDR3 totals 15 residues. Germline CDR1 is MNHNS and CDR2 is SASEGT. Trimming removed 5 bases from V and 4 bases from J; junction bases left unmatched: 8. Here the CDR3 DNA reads TGTGCCAGCAGTAAGCCGGGACAGGGTGGCACTGAAGCTTTCTTT. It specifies CASSKPGQGGTEAFF.

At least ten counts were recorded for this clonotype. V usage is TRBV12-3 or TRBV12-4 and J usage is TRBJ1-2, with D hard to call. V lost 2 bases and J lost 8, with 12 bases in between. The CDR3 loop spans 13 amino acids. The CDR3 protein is CASSLIIRLGYTF. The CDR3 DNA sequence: TGTGCCAGCAGTTTAATCATCAGGCTCGGCTACACCTTC.

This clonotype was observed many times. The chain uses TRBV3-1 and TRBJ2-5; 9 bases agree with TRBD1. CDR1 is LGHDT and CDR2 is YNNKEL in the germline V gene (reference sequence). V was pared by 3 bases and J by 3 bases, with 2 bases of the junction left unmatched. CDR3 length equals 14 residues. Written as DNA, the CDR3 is TGTGCCAGCAGCCAGGGACAGGGAGAAGAGACCCAGTACTTC. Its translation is CASSQGQGEETQYF.

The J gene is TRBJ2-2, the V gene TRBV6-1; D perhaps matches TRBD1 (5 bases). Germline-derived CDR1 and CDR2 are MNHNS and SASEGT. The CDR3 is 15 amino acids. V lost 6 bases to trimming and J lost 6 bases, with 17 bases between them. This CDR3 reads CASRRDQGGSGELFF. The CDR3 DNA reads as TGTGCCAGCAGGAGAGACCAGGGTGGTTCCGGGGAGCTGTTTTTT.

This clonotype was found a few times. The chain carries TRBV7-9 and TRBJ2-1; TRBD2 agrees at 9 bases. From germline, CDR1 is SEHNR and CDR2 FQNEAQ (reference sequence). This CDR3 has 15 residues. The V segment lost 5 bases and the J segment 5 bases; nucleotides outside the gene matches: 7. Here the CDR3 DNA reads TGTGCCAGCAGCATCCTCCTAGCGGGAAACAATGAGCAGTTCTTC. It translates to CASSILLAGNNEQFF.

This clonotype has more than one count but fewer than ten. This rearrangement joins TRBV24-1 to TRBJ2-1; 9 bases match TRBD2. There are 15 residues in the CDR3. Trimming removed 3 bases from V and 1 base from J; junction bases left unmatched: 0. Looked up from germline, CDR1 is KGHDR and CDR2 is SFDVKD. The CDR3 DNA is TGTGCCACCAGTGATAGCGGGAGGTCCTACAATGAGCAGTTCTTC. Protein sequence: CATSDSGRSYNEQFF.

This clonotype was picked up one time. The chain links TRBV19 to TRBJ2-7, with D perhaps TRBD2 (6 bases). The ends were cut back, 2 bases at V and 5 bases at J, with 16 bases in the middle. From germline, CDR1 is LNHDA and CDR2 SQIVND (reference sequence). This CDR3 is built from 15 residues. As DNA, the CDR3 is TGTGCCAGTAGTATACGAGGGGAGGTTAGAGACGAGCAGTACTTC. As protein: CASSIRGEVRDEQYF.

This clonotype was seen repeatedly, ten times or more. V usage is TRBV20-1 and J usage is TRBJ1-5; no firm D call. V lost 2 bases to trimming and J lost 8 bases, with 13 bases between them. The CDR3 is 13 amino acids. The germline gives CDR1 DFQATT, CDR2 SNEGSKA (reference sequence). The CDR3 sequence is CSARPAVGEPQHF. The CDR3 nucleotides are TGCAGTGCTAGACCCGCCGTCGGTGAGCCCCAGCATTTT.

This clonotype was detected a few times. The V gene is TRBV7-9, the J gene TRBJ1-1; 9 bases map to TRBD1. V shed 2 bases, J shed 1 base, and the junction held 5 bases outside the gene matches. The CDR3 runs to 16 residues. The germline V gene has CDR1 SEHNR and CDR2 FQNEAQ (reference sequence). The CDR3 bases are TGTGCCAGCAGCTTACTCGGACAGGGGCAGAACACTGAAGCTTTCTTT. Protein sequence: CASSLLGQGQNTEAFF.

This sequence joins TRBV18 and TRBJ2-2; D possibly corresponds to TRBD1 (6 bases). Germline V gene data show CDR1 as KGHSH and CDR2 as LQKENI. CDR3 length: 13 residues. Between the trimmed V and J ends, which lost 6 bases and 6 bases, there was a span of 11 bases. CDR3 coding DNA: TGTGCCAGCTCTGACCAGGGGTCCGGGGAGCTGTTTTTT. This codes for CASSDQGSGELFF. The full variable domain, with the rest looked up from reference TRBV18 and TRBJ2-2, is NAGVMQNPRHLVRRRGQEARLRCSPMKGHSHVYWYRQLPEEGLKFMVYLQKENIIDESGMPKERFSAEFPKEGPSILRIQQVVRGDSAAYFCASSDQGSGELFFGEGSRLTVL.